These T cell receptor beta chains were read from a single sample in a study of OX40 agonist ivuxolimab in advanced cancers. Sequenced by immunoSEQ multiplex PCR; TCRdb stores in-frame clones only, minus some. Of tens of thousands of clones detected, 88% appear once; the ten largest clones hold roughly 13%. The input for sequencing was CD4+ or CD8+ T cells sorted from blood, taken in a trial of the OX40 agonist ivuxolimab. These receptors were taken from an adult with an advanced solid tumor such as melanoma, head and neck, liver or kidney cancer. Both conserved end residues are part of each CDR3. A D gene is named only where the DNA matches it firmly. Not every row has a clone size; where given, it reads once, few, many or a size class.

CASSDETSGIQETQYF | TRBV7-9 | NA | TRBD2 | TRBJ2-5
CASSLRDSQSLNSNQPQHF | TRBV28 | few | TRBD1 | TRBJ1-5
CASRYFPRDSKETQYF | TRBV5-4 | NA | TRBD1 | TRBJ2-5
CASSMPGQGAFAEAFF | TRBV5-4 | NA | TRBD1 | TRBJ1-1
CASSPGGGHGELFF | TRBV27 | NA | TRBD2 | TRBJ2-2
CASSLIGGLAGDNEQFF | TRBV28 | NA | TRBD2 | TRBJ2-1
CATSRDWTDWDYGYTF | TRBV15 | NA | NA | TRBJ1-2
CASSTGQGVFSYEQYF | TRBV5-6 | NA | TRBD1 | TRBJ2-7
CASSPGGLAETDTQYF | TRBV13 | NA | TRBD2 | TRBJ2-3
CASSVGGQGGYEQYF | TRBV9 | NA | TRBD1 | TRBJ2-7
CASSLPGRYYEQYF | TRBV27 | NA | NA | TRBJ2-7
CASSSPQVAGVQETQYF | TRBV28 | NA | TRBD2 | TRBJ2-5
CASSYRDSNQPQHF | TRBV5-6 | NA | NA | TRBJ1-5
CASSTYRGNQPQHF | TRBV19 | NA | TRBD1 | TRBJ1-5
CATNRAFGVTDTQYF | TRBV15 | once | NA | TRBJ2-3
CASSRSPRAYNEQFF | TRBV6-5 | NA | NA | TRBJ2-1
CASSLSSAYGAFF | TRBV27 | NA | NA | TRBJ1-1
CASSIRGDEQYF | TRBV19 | NA | TRBD2 | TRBJ2-7
CATSRDARGPDTQYF | TRBV15 | NA | NA | TRBJ2-3
CASSFGQGSYEQYF | TRBV7-9 | NA | NA | TRBJ2-7
CASSVPRREKLFF | TRBV5-1 | NA | NA | TRBJ1-4
CASRRQGKPQETQYF | TRBV6-5 | once | TRBD1 | TRBJ2-5
CSVGQVYEQYF | TRBV29-1 | NA | NA | TRBJ2-7
CALKLQGAGEQYF | TRBV30 | NA | TRBD1 | TRBJ2-7
CASSYPGTGVGEQYF | TRBV6-5 | NA | TRBD1 | TRBJ2-7
CASSPDRGTDLLGGYTF | TRBV4-3 | NA | TRBD1 | TRBJ1-2
CASSRQGADLDGYTF | TRBV28 | NA | TRBD1 | TRBJ1-2
CASSQFRVEQFF | TRBV14 | NA | NA | TRBJ2-1
CASSLIQTEAFF | TRBV7-8 | NA | NA | TRBJ1-1
CASSLAQGAGAFF | TRBV27 | NA | TRBD1 | TRBJ1-1
CASSFKNLRGPYEQYF | TRBV5-4 | NA | TRBD1 | TRBJ2-7
CASSLSGTATYEQYF | TRBV28 | NA | TRBD1 | TRBJ2-7
CASSPGGTEAFF | TRBV5-5 | NA | NA | TRBJ1-1
CASSPGGAGGYEQYF | TRBV27 | NA | NA | TRBJ2-7
CASSFGTESSYEQYF | TRBV28 | NA | TRBD1 | TRBJ2-7
CASSLNRSYNEQFF | TRBV28 | NA | NA | TRBJ2-1
CASSQQGRRAHQPQHF | TRBV27 | NA | NA | TRBJ1-5
CASSQVGGNEQFF | TRBV4-3 | NA | NA | TRBJ2-1
CASSQEALYPSYEQYF | TRBV4-2 | medium-sized | NA | TRBJ2-7
CASSFHSGGLSYEQYF | TRBV27 | NA | NA | TRBJ2-7
CASSLVGPSTDYTQYF | TRBV11-2 | NA | NA | TRBJ2-3
CASSLRQGWTGELFF | TRBV28 | NA | TRBD1 | TRBJ2-2
CASSFTDTQYF | TRBV7-9 | NA | NA | TRBJ2-3
CASSLTGRSTYEQYF | TRBV28 | NA | NA | TRBJ2-7
CASSQAPYGTETMNTEAFF | TRBV4-1 | once | TRBD1 | TRBJ1-1
CASSYSAARRDEQYF | TRBV6-6 | NA | NA | TRBJ2-7
CASRTGGNPYEQYF | TRBV19 | NA | TRBD1 | TRBJ2-7
CASSPQVLMDREDYGYTF | TRBV7-9 | NA | TRBD1 | TRBJ1-2
CASSLRRGLAGETQYF | TRBV19 | once | TRBD2 | TRBJ2-5
CASTPPLRLAGVGETQYF | TRBV28 | NA | TRBD2 | TRBJ2-5
CASSPYRGYEQYF | TRBV19 | NA | TRBD1 | TRBJ2-7